These 28 T cell receptor beta chains came from one sample sequenced in a study of T cells in women clearing cervical HPV infection (dated by TCRdb to between 2017 and 2018). The library was prepared using the immunoSEQ multiplex PCR assay. TCRdb carries this immuneACCESS record with in-frame sequences only. Its versions omit some clonotypes, under half of them owing to an unresolved V gene in the studies checked, with the rest unexplained. The sample table records over 45,000 clones. The ten largest clones capture about 1.6% of the sample. Sequencing was carried out using blood buffy coat. Receptor source: a woman between 18 and 70 years old with a cervical HPV16 infection that either progressed to CIN3+ or cleared (not recorded which).

For this clone: The read halts 3 residues ahead of the CDR3 end, with the missing end drawn from the germline J gene. The J gene is TRBJ2-1, the V gene TRBV19; weak D call: TRBD1 (6 bases). In germline, CDR1 is LNHDA, CDR2 SQIVND (reference sequence). CDR3 size: 10 residues. V lost 8 bases, J lost 8 bases, and 7 bases lay in between. Here the CDR3 reads CASAGDEQFF. The sequenced CDR3 bases are TGTGCCAGTGCAGGGGATGAG.

With respect to this clone: Read coverage stops 3 residues before the CDR3 terminus; the germline J gene supplies the remainder. The chain has TRBV7-2 and TRBJ2-4; D is uncertain. CDR3 length: 13 residues. Looked up from germline, CDR1 is SGHTA and CDR2 is FQGNSA. V dropped 5 bases and J dropped 4 bases, with 9 bases sitting between them. The DNA read from the CDR3 is TGTGCCAGCAGCACCAACTTTAAAAACATT. It specifies CASSTNFKNI. The entire CDR3 protein is CASSTNFKNIQYF.

Regarding this clone: Read coverage stops 3 residues before the CDR3 terminus; the germline J gene supplies the remainder. The rearrangement uses TRBV13 and TRBJ1-4, with 8 bases fitting TRBD1. This CDR3 is 13 amino acids long. Trimming cost V 1 base and J 10 bases; bases outside gene matches: 2. Germline values: CDR1 PRHDT, CDR2 FYEKMQ (reference sequence). Partial CDR3 DNA: TGTGCCAGCAGCTTAGTCGGACAGGGAAAA. The encoded protein is CASSLVGQGK. The full-length CDR3 reads as CASSLVGQGKLFF.

As regards this clone: The sequenced fragment ends 3 residues before the CDR3 boundary, so the rest is inferred from the germline J gene. The chain employs TRBV11-2 and TRBJ1-5; D remains unclear. The CDR3 totals 12 residues. Germline CDR1 SGHAT, CDR2 FQNNGV. The V end was cut by 2 bases, the J end by 9 bases, with 8 bases between. This chain's CDR3 is CASSLSEGPQHF. The covered CDR3 bases are TGTGCCAGCAGCTTATCGGAGGGGCCC. The whole variable domain, remainder taken from reference TRBV11-2 and TRBJ1-5, is EAGVAQSPRYKIIEKRQSVAFWCNPISGHATLYWYQQILGQGPKLLIQFQNNGVVDDSQLPKDRFSAERLKGVDSTLKIQPAKLEDSAVYLCASSLSEGPQHFGDGTRLSIL.

Concerning this clone: The CDR3 is cut off 3 residues early in the read; its end comes from the germline J gene. The chain joins TRBV29-1 to TRBJ2-1; TRBD2 is a possible D gene (5 bases). The V and J ends lost 4 bases and 9 bases respectively, with 19 bases between them. The CDR3 totals 14 residues. The germline V gene encodes CDR1 SQVTM and CDR2 ANQGSEA. The sequenced part of the CDR3 DNA is TGCAGCGTTGGTCACAGACTTAGCGAAGGTGAG. Translation gives CSVGHRLSEGE. The whole CDR3 region reads CSVGHRLSEGEQFF.

As to this clone: The observed sequence ends 3 residues before the CDR3 terminus, with the missing tail filled in from the germline J gene. This sequence joins TRBV7-9 and TRBJ2-7; no reliable D call. This CDR3 spans 14 amino acids. The V gene lost 2 bases and the J gene lost 4 bases, with 12 bases spanning the gap. Germline V gene data show CDR1 as SEHNR and CDR2 as FQNEAQ (reference sequence). CDR3 DNA (partial): TGTGCCAGCAGCTTAAGGGTACCGCCTTACGAG. It codes for CASSLRVPPYE. The whole CDR3 is CASSLRVPPYEQYF.

About this clone: The DNA ends 3 residues before the CDR3 does, and the rest of the CDR3 is filled in from the germline J gene. This chain connects TRBV29-1 to TRBJ2-5; D is unresolved. This CDR3 has 12 residues. The V gene lost 4 bases and the J gene lost 2 bases, with 8 bases spanning the gap. Germline lookup yields CDR1 SQVTM and CDR2 ANQGSEA. The CDR3 DNA, read in part, is TGCAGCGTTGGGGCAGGTCAAGAGACC. Protein product: CSVGAGQET. The complete CDR3 protein is CSVGAGQETQYF.

For this clone: The read ends 3 residues early relative to the CDR3; the germline J gene fills the gap. This chain links TRBV13 with TRBJ1-3; D is unresolved. The CDR3 contains 15 residues. The germline V gene has CDR1 PRHDT and CDR2 FYEKMQ (reference sequence). V lost 6 bases and J lost 1, with 13 bases in between. The chain's CDR3 is CASSPAGSSGNTIYF. CDR3 DNA (partial): TGTGCCAGCAGTCCGGCAGGTTCATCTGGAAACACC.

The CDR3 sequence is CASKRGYTDTQYF. CDR3 bases read: TGTGCCAGCAAGAGGGGTTACACAGATACG. This sequence joins TRBV28 and TRBJ2-3; D tentatively fits TRBD1 or TRBD2 (5 bases each). The read stops 3 residues short of the end of the CDR3; the missing end is completed from the germline J gene. The CDR3 spans 13 residues. Germline values: CDR1 MDHEN, CDR2 SYDVKM. Trimming left V 7 bases short and J 2 bases short, with 10 bases between.

Note on this clone: The sequenced fragment ends 3 residues before the CDR3 boundary, so the rest is inferred from the germline J gene. This sample also contains other DNA sequences that code for the same CDR3. V is TRBV5-6 and J is TRBJ1-1, with TRBD1 identical over 8 bases. The CDR3 length is 15 residues. The trim removed 4 bases at V and 3 bases at J, leaving 8 bases unmatched. Germline V gene lookup returns CDR1 SGHDT and CDR2 YYEEEE. CDR3 DNA (partial): TGTGCCAGCAGCGCCTTGGACAGGGTTGACACTGAA. Encoded protein: CASSALDRVDTE. The CDR3 reads in full as CASSALDRVDTEAFF. Full variable domain (rest looked up from reference TRBV5-6 and TRBJ1-1): DAGVTQSPTHLIKTRGQQVTLRCSPKSGHDTVSWYQQALGQGPQFIFQYYEEEERQRGNFPDRFSGHQFPNYSSELNVNALLLGDSALYLCASSALDRVDTEAFFGQGTRLTVV.

Note on this clone: With the read ending 3 residues before the CDR3 end, the germline J gene is used to fill in that end. V usage is TRBV20-1 and J usage is TRBJ2-7; 7 bases map to TRBD1. The germline V gene encodes CDR1 DFQATT and CDR2 SNEGSKA (reference sequence). The CDR3 has 12 amino acids. V dropped 6 bases and J dropped 2; count of bases not matched to a gene: 4. Incomplete CDR3 DNA: TGCAGTGCACGACAGGGACCCTACGAG. Residues: CSARQGPYE. In full, the CDR3 reads CSARQGPYEQYF.

A note on this clone: The read comes to an end 3 residues before the CDR3 does, leaving the germline J gene to fill in the end. The genes are TRBV20-1 and TRBJ1-4, with 7 nucleotides matching TRBD1. Germline lookup yields CDR1 DFQATT and CDR2 SNEGSKA (reference sequence). The CDR3 totals 16 residues. V was clipped by 6 bases and J by 8 bases; unmatched bases: 18. Partial CDR3 DNA: TGCAGTGCAACCAAGACAGGGTCATATCGCGCAGAAAAA. This encodes CSATKTGSYRAEK. The whole CDR3 sequence reads CSATKTGSYRAEKLFF.

Comments on this clone: The read ends 3 residues shy of where the CDR3 ends; the end is completed using the germline J gene. The gene calls are TRBV20-1 and TRBJ2-7; TRBD1 matches at 9 bases. This CDR3 spans 18 amino acids. Germline values: CDR1 DFQATT, CDR2 SNEGSKA (reference sequence). The trim removed 6 bases at V and 3 bases at J, leaving 21 bases unmatched. CDR3 region: CSAPNLDRGKVALYEQYF. The CDR3 DNA, read in part, is TGCAGTGCCCCCAACTTGGACAGGGGAAAGGTTGCGCTCTACGAG.

Worth noting for this clone: Read coverage stops 3 residues before the CDR3 terminus; the germline J gene supplies the remainder. The chain carries TRBV28 and TRBJ2-1; 11 bases match TRBD2. Germline V gene data show CDR1 as MDHEN and CDR2 as SYDVKM. J was trimmed by 4 bases and V by 6 bases; bases with no gene match: 5. The CDR3 contains 15 residues. The sequenced part of the CDR3 DNA is TGTGCCAGCAGGGCGGGGACTAGCGGTTACAATGAG. Protein: CASRAGTSGYNE. The whole CDR3 protein reads CASRAGTSGYNEQFF. Variable domain in full (rest from reference TRBV28 and TRBJ2-1): DVKVTQSSRYLVKRTGEKVFLECVQDMDHENMFWYRQDPGLGLRLIYFSYDVKMKEKGDIPEGYSVSREKKERFSLILESASTNQTSMYLCASRAGTSGYNEQFFGPGTRLTVL.

Comment on this clone: The missing CDR3 end, 3 residues past where the read stops, is filled in from the germline J gene. This chain uses TRBV7-2 with TRBJ1-5, with 10 bases matching TRBD1. Germline V gene data show CDR1 as SGHTA and CDR2 as FQGNSA. This CDR3 has 15 amino acids. J lost 6 bases, V lost 3 bases, and 5 bases had no gene match. CDR3 bases read: TGTGCCAGCAGCTTCCGACAGGGGGCTAGTCAGCCC. Its translation is CASSFRQGASQP. The entire CDR3 reads CASSFRQGASQPQHF.

Concerning this clone itself: The read ends 3 residues before the CDR3 terminus; that terminus is restored from the germline J gene. V gene TRBV7-9 combines with J gene TRBJ1-2, with 8 bases that match TRBD1. This CDR3 is built from 13 residues. J lost 7 bases, V lost 5 bases, and 6 bases had no gene match. Germline V gene lookup returns CDR1 SEHNR and CDR2 FQNEAQ (reference sequence). The CDR3 bases that were read are TGTGCCAGCAGCCTACCACAGGGGGGTGGC. Amino acids: CASSLPQGGG. The full CDR3 reads CASSLPQGGGYTF.

As regards this clone: The DNA ends 3 residues before the CDR3 does, and the rest of the CDR3 is filled in from the germline J gene. The V and J genes are TRBV5-4 and TRBJ1-2; D gene unclear. The CDR3 sequence is 11 residues long. Germline assignment: CDR1 SGHNT and CDR2 YYREEE (reference sequence). V shed 4 bases and J shed 5 bases, with 6 bases lying between them. Incomplete CDR3 DNA: TGTGCCAGCAGCCCAGGTTATGGC. Its translation: CASSPGYG. The entire CDR3 protein reads CASSPGYGYTF.

As regards this clone: The read halts 3 residues ahead of the CDR3 end, with the missing end drawn from the germline J gene. This chain joins TRBV7-7 and TRBJ2-5; 7 nucleotides match TRBD1. Germline values: CDR1 SSHAT, CDR2 FNYEAQ (reference sequence). Unmatched junction bases numbered 10, after V lost 1 base and J lost 2 bases. The CDR3 consists of 17 residues. The CDR3 reads CASSLEGWGQPQETQYF. The covered CDR3 bases are TGTGCCAGCAGCTTAGAGGGTTGGGGACAGCCTCAAGAGACC.

Comment on this clone: The CDR3 end lies 3 residues beyond the end of the read and is filled in from the germline J gene. The chain combines TRBV30 with TRBJ2-7, with TRBD1 matching 7 bases. Trimming took 3 bases from V and 0 from J; bases not matched to a gene: 8. CDR3 length: 15 amino acids. CDR1 GTSNPN and CDR2 SVGIG come from the germline V gene (reference sequence). The CDR3 here is CAWSLTGSFSYEQYF. The part of the CDR3 DNA that was read is TGTGCCTGGAGCCTGACAGGGAGCTTCTCCTACGAG.

To note about this clone: Sequencing ends 3 residues short of the CDR3 end; the germline J gene provides the rest. This chain links TRBV5-4 with TRBJ2-3; no definite D call. The V end lost 4 bases, the J end lost 6 bases, and 12 bases lay between the germline ends. Germline-derived CDR1 and CDR2 are SGHNT and YYREEE (reference sequence). The CDR3 totals 13 residues. CDR3 sequence reads: CASSPPDWDTQYF. CDR3 DNA (partial): TGTGCCAGCAGCCCTCCCGACTGGGATACG.

In the case of this clone: With the read ending 3 residues before the CDR3 end, the germline J gene is used to fill in that end. This chain connects TRBV19 to TRBJ1-2; D may be TRBD1 (6 bases). V lost 6 bases, J lost 3 bases, and 11 bases lay in between. CDR3 length: 13 residues. CDR1 and CDR2 (germline): LNHDA, SQIVND (reference sequence). CDR3 bases read: TGTGCCAGTAGGCCACAGGGAGACTATGGC. It yields the protein CASRPQGDYG. The complete CDR3 protein is CASRPQGDYGYTF. Using reference TRBV19 and TRBJ1-2 for the parts outside the CDR3, the full variable domain is DGGITQSPKYLFRKEGQNVTLSCEQNLNHDAMYWYRQDPGQGLRLIYYSQIVNDFQKGDIAEGYSVSREKKESFPLTVTSAQKNPTAFYLCASRPQGDYGYTFGSGTRLTVV.

Concerning this clone: From the germline J gene comes the end of the CDR3, since the read stops 3 residues before it. The V call is TRBV20-1, the J call TRBJ2-1; TRBD1 might be the D (6 bases). Germline loops: CDR1 DFQATT, CDR2 SNEGSKA (reference sequence). V lost 0 bases and J 6 bases, leaving 15 bases between the germline ends. The CDR3 extends over 15 amino acids. The CDR3 sequence is CSARDPYRAVNEQFF. CDR3 DNA (partial): TGCAGTGCTAGAGATCCGTACAGGGCGGTCAATGAG.

Concerning this clone itself: The read stops 3 residues short of the end of the CDR3; the missing end is completed from the germline J gene. The rearrangement joins TRBV19 to TRBJ2-3; 7 nucleotides agree with TRBD1. CDR1 is LNHDA, CDR2 SQIVND, per germline (reference sequence). V shed 7 bases and J 1 base; nucleotides not matched to a gene: 5. This CDR3 region has 14 residues. The sequenced CDR3 bases are TGTGCCAGTACCACCGGACAGGGCACAGATACG. Its translation: CASTTGQGTDT. The CDR3 in full is CASTTGQGTDTQYF.

To note about this clone: The read terminates 3 residues ahead of where the CDR3 ends, so the germline J gene completes it. The chain uses TRBV18 and TRBJ2-5; 16 bases are a match to TRBD2. The CDR3 runs 19 residues. Germline values: CDR1 KGHSH, CDR2 LQKENI. V shed 3 bases, J shed 2 bases, and the junction held 9 bases outside the gene matches. The sequenced part of the CDR3 DNA is TGTGCCAGCTCACCCGGCGGGACTAGCGGGAGGGACAGACAAGAGACC. Translation gives CASSPGGTSGRDRQET. The CDR3 reads in full as CASSPGGTSGRDRQETQYF.

Note on this clone: The read ends 3 residues before the CDR3 terminus; that terminus is restored from the germline J gene. The rearrangement joins TRBV7-8 to TRBJ2-2, with TRBD1 matching 9 bases. Germline V gives CDR1 SGHVS, CDR2 FQNEAQ. V lost 3 bases, J lost 5 bases, and 4 bases stayed unmatched. The CDR3 consists of 15 residues. The sequenced CDR3 bases are TGTGCCAGCAGCTTCCGGGACAGGGTAACCGGGGAG. Protein: CASSFRDRVTGE. The entire CDR3 is CASSFRDRVTGELFF.

Details on this clone: The read is 3 residues too short to cover the CDR3 end, so that end is filled in from the germline J gene. The chain recombines TRBV5-4 with TRBJ2-5; D is unclear. Germline CDR1 and CDR2: SGHNT and YYREEE (reference sequence). V was cut by 4 bases and J by 4 bases, with 14 bases left in between. The CDR3 length is 14 residues. The CDR3 DNA, read in part, is TGTGCCAGCAGCAGGGTGGCAAGAGGAGAGACC. Protein: CASSRVARGET. The full CDR3 protein reads CASSRVARGETQYF.

Worth noting for this clone: The junction departs from germline at one end; a sequencing error may be responsible. The CDR3 end is not reached by the read, which stops 3 residues before it; the germline J gene fills it in. The J gene is TRBJ1-2, the V gene TRBV4-2; D is possibly TRBD1 (5 bases). This CDR3 has 14 amino acids. CDR1 is LGHNA and CDR2 is YNFKEQ in the germline V gene. The CDR3 DNA, read in part, is TGCGCCAGCAGCCAAGATTTGGGGCAGGATGGC. Translated: CASSQDLGQDG. The full-length CDR3 reads as CASSQDLGQDGYTF.

As for this clone: The read comes to an end 3 residues before the CDR3 does, leaving the germline J gene to fill in the end. The chain employs TRBV9 and TRBJ2-1; TRBD2 matches 16 bases. The germline gives CDR1 SGDLS, CDR2 YYNGEE. The CDR3 is 20 amino acids. V lost 0 bases to trimming and J lost 0 bases; unmatched junction nucleotides: 6. This chain's CDR3 is CASSVVGTSGRGGSYNEQFF. The CDR3 DNA, read in part, is TGTGCCAGCAGCGTAGTGGGGACTAGCGGGAGGGGGGGCTCCTACAATGAG.